The 14 T cell receptor beta chains reported below all come from one sample, sequenced in a study of control samples from healthy donors and cancer patients. Clones were sequenced by immunoSEQ multiplex PCR, and TCRdb holds only the in-frame ones, with some missing. The sample yields about 110,000 clones, just under 85% seen once. The sample was blood. The receptor set was obtained from a man younger than 30 in good health.

The sample holds one count of this clone. The V and J genes are TRBV27 and TRBJ2-6; D is ambiguous. The V end was cut by 5 bases, the J end by 4 bases, with 15 bases between. The CDR3 is 16 residues long. The germline V gene encodes CDR1 MNHEY and CDR2 SMNVEV (reference sequence). This chain's CDR3 is CASSPFEGGGANVLTF. The DNA of the CDR3 is TGTGCCAGCAGTCCCTTCGAAGGTGGGGGGGCCAACGTCCTGACTTTC.

This chain joins TRBV6-5 and TRBJ2-7; 7 bases match TRBD1. CDR3 length: 16 residues. Per the germline V gene, CDR1 is MNHEY and CDR2 is SVGAGI. The J segment lost 4 bases and the V segment lost 4 bases, leaving 13 bases of the junction unmatched. DNA of the CDR3: TGTGCCAGCAGTTTAACAGGGGCCGGAATGATGTACGAGCAGTACGTC. As protein: CASSLTGAGMMYEQYV.

V gene TRBV6-6 combines with J gene TRBJ2-2; TRBD1 agrees at 7 bases. V was clipped by 6 bases and J by 1 base; unmatched bases: 5. In germline, CDR1 is MNHNY, CDR2 SVGAGI (reference sequence). There are 15 residues in the CDR3. The CDR3 DNA reads TGTGCCAGCAGACCCGGACAGGTGAACACCGGGGAGCTGTTTTTT. Translating it yields CASRPGQVNTGELFF.

This clone was found once. The V and J genes are TRBV19 and TRBJ2-1, with D perhaps TRBD2 (5 bases). The length of the CDR3 is 15 residues. Per the germline V gene, CDR1 is LNHDA and CDR2 is SQIVND (reference sequence). Between the trimmed V and J ends, which lost 4 bases and 9 bases, there was a span of 19 bases. In DNA, the CDR3 is TGTGCCAGTAGTAAACTATCACTGGCGGGCGTTGAGCAGTTCTTC. Its translation: CASSKLSLAGVEQFF.

The chain carries TRBV9 and TRBJ1-6; D remains unclear. Trimming pared 1 base from V and 7 bases from J, leaving 6 bases between. The CDR3 contains 13 residues. The germline CDR1 and CDR2 sequences are SGDLS and YYNGEE. This CDR3 reads CASSVRENSPLHF. As DNA, the CDR3 is TGTGCCAGCAGCGTAAGGGAAAATTCACCCCTCCACTTT.

The rearrangement uses TRBV6-4 and TRBJ2-2; D remains unclear. The germline CDR1 and CDR2 sequences are MRHNA and SNTAGT. The CDR3 consists of 13 residues. V dropped 2 bases and J dropped 8 bases, with 9 bases sitting between them. The CDR3: CASSDGYPGELFF. CDR3 nucleotides: TGTGCCAGCAGTGACGGCTACCCTGGGGAGCTGTTTTTT.

This chain connects TRBV11-1 to TRBJ2-5; D uncertain. Trimming took 2 bases from V and 4 from J, leaving 2 bases between them. The CDR3 has 11 residues. The germline CDR1 and CDR2 sequences are SGHAT and FQDESV (reference sequence). The CDR3 nucleotides read TGTGCCAGCAGCTTAAGAGAGACCCAGTACTTC. Translation gives CASSLRETQYF.

CDR3 DNA sequence: TGCGCCAGCAGCTTACAAATGAACACTGAAGCTTTCTTT. It yields the protein CASSLQMNTEAFF. The chain has TRBV5-1 and TRBJ1-1; D ambiguous. The CDR3 spans 13 residues. Germline V gene sequence: CDR1 SGHRS, CDR2 YFSETQ. Trimming pared 2 bases from V and 0 bases from J, leaving 5 bases between.

The chain combines TRBV7-9 with TRBJ2-6; D might be TRBD2 (6 bases). CDR3 length: 17 residues. Deletions cut 2 bases from V and 0 bases from J, with 11 bases between. Germline CDR1 and CDR2: SEHNR and FQNEAQ (reference sequence). The CDR3 DNA is TGTGCCAGCAGCTTACCGGGACTGTACTCTGGGGCCAACGTCCTGACTTTC. Protein product: CASSLPGLYSGANVLTF.

This clone was detected only a few times. CDR3 loop: CASSFSINNEQFF. The CDR3 DNA follows: TGTGCCAGCAGCTTCTCCATCAACAATGAGCAGTTCTTC. The genes are TRBV7-2 and TRBJ2-1, with D hard to call. Germline assignment: CDR1 SGHTA and CDR2 FQGNSA. With 3 bases removed from V and 5 bases from J, the gap between germline ends came to 8 bases. This CDR3 has 13 residues.

The chain joins TRBV29-1 to TRBJ1-2, with no clear D. CDR3 size: 15 residues. Germline loops: CDR1 SQVTM, CDR2 ANQGSEA. Trimming pared 0 bases from V and 0 bases from J, leaving 11 bases between. The DNA for the CDR3 is TGCAGCGTTGAAGATTCGGCATACCCTAACTATGGCTACACCTTC. It is translated as CSVEDSAYPNYGYTF.

This sequence joins TRBV5-1 and TRBJ2-5; the D is unclear. The germline V gene has CDR1 SGHRS and CDR2 YFSETQ. Trimming cost V 3 bases and J 1 base, with 16 bases left between them. This CDR3 is built from 16 residues. The CDR3 nucleotides read TGCGCCAGCAGCTCCCATTTGCTGTCGTCCCAAGAGACCCAGTACTTC. Residues: CASSSHLLSSQETQYF.

This clone was detected once. V usage is TRBV3-1 (or the pseudogene TRBV3-2) and J usage is TRBJ1-3; weak D call: TRBD1 (5 bases). The CDR3 covers 16 residues. Trimming shortened V by 4 bases and J by 0 bases, and 13 bases separated the two germline ends. Looked up from germline, CDR1 is LGHDT and CDR2 is YNNKEL (reference sequence). The CDR3: CASSRGTAYSGNTIYF. Here the CDR3 DNA reads TGTGCCAGCAGCCGGGGGACGGCATACTCTGGAAACACCATATATTTT.

J is TRBJ2-7 and V is TRBV6-2 or TRBV6-3, with a tentative D call TRBD2 (6 bases). The germline V gene encodes CDR1 MNHEY and CDR2 SVGEGT. The CDR3 has 14 amino acids. The germline V and J ends were trimmed by 4 bases and 7 bases, with 17 bases remaining between them. DNA of the CDR3: TGTGCCAGCAGTTCCGGGACTCCCTTTGGGGAGCAGTACTTC. Translation gives CASSSGTPFGEQYF.